These T cell receptor beta chains were read from a single sample in a study of cytomegalovirus exposure and HLA in healthy donors. Profiling relied on immunoSEQ multiplex PCR, and the TCRdb table lists in-frame clones only, not all of them. The table includes 200,000 or so clones, around 83% detected once. Sequencing used PBMCs. The source is a woman aged 50 to 60 in good health and CMV-seropositive. CDR3s include the opening cysteine and the closing phenylalanine or tryptophan. A D gene is named only where the DNA matches it firmly. Clone size, where shown, is once, few, many, or a class for clones that have expanded.

v_call: TRBV18; j_call: TRBJ2-3; clone_size: -; d_call: TRBD1; cdr3_nt: TGTGCCAGCTATTGGGACAGCTCAGCCACAGATACGCAGTATTTT; cdr3_aa: CASYWDSSATDTQYF
v_call: TRBV10-3; j_call: TRBJ2-7; clone_size: -; d_call: TRBD1; cdr3_nt: TGTGCCATCAGCCAAGGACAGGTGACCTACGAGCAGTACTTC; cdr3_aa: CAISQGQVTYEQYF
v_call: TRBV4-3; j_call: TRBJ2-1; clone_size: once; d_call: TRBD2; cdr3_nt: TGCGCCAGCAGCCAATTGGCTAGCGGTCCTTTCTCCTACAATGAGCAGTTCTTC; cdr3_aa: CASSQLASGPFSYNEQFF
v_call: TRBV28; j_call: TRBJ2-5; clone_size: -; d_call: -; cdr3_nt: TGTGCCAGCAGTTCGGGACCGACAGGACAAGAGACCCAGTACTTC; cdr3_aa: CASSSGPTGQETQYF
v_call: TRBV2; j_call: TRBJ2-7; clone_size: -; d_call: -; cdr3_nt: TGTGCCAGCAGTGAAATCGTCACTTCCTACGAGCAGTACTTC; cdr3_aa: CASSEIVTSYEQYF
v_call: TRBV19; j_call: TRBJ1-5; clone_size: -; d_call: TRBD1; cdr3_nt: TGTGCCACTCAAGACAGGGGGAATCAGCCCCAGCATTTT; cdr3_aa: CATQDRGNQPQHF
v_call: TRBV7-9; j_call: TRBJ2-5; clone_size: -; d_call: -; cdr3_nt: TGTGCCAGCAGCCATAACGGACAGCAAGAGACCCAGTACTTC; cdr3_aa: CASSHNGQQETQYF
v_call: TRBV7-8; j_call: TRBJ2-1; clone_size: -; d_call: TRBD2; cdr3_nt: TGTGCCAGCAGCTTAGAACTAGCGGGAGGCTTCATGTCCTACAATGAGCAGTTCTTC; cdr3_aa: CASSLELAGGFMSYNEQFF
v_call: TRBV7-9; j_call: TRBJ1-2; clone_size: -; d_call: TRBD1; cdr3_nt: TGTGCCAGCGCAATTCAGGGGGGCTATGGCTACACCTTC; cdr3_aa: CASAIQGGYGYTF
v_call: TRBV5-1; j_call: TRBJ2-2; clone_size: -; d_call: TRBD1; cdr3_nt: TGCGCCAGCAGCTTCCGGGACAGGAGTCACACCGGGGAGCTGTTTTTT; cdr3_aa: CASSFRDRSHTGELFF
v_call: TRBV5-4; j_call: TRBJ1-2; clone_size: -; d_call: -; cdr3_nt: TGTGCCAGCATGGAACAGAACTATGGCTACACCTTC; cdr3_aa: CASMEQNYGYTF
v_call: TRBV7-9; j_call: TRBJ1-5; clone_size: -; d_call: -; cdr3_nt: TGTTCCAGCAGCTTACAGGGCACCGGGCCCCAGCATTTT; cdr3_aa: CSSSLQGTGPQHF
v_call: TRBV28; j_call: TRBJ2-4; clone_size: -; d_call: -; cdr3_nt: TGTGCCAGCGGGTTTGACACGAAAAACAGTCAGTACTTC; cdr3_aa: CASGFDTKNSQYF
v_call: TRBV4-2; j_call: TRBJ2-1; clone_size: -; d_call: TRBD2; cdr3_nt: TGTGCCAGCAGCCAGGGACTAGCGGATTTTTCGTACAATGAGCAGTTCTTC; cdr3_aa: CASSQGLADFSYNEQFF
v_call: TRBV14; j_call: TRBJ2-1; clone_size: once; d_call: -; cdr3_nt: TGTGCCAGCAGCCCAATGGGTCCCCTCGGGGGTCTCTACAATGAGCAGTTCTTC; cdr3_aa: CASSPMGPLGGLYNEQFF
v_call: TRBV28; j_call: TRBJ1-1; clone_size: once; d_call: -; cdr3_nt: TGTGCCAGCAGGCACGGGGGGGCGAACACTGAAGCTTTCTTT; cdr3_aa: CASRHGGANTEAFF